A selection of T cell receptor beta chains follows, all from one sample in a study of cytomegalovirus exposure and HLA in healthy donors. The method was immunoSEQ multiplex PCR; TCRdb's version includes in-frame clones alone and lacks a portion of them. Seen here are over 120,000 clones, 75% to 85% observed once, and the top ten hold under 5%. Input material: PBMCs. These receptors originate from a man aged 35-49 years in good health and CMV-seronegative. The CDR3 runs from the conserved cysteine through the conserved F or W. Fields, in order: clone size, J gene, V gene, D gene, CDR3 protein, CDR3 DNA. The D gene is left open where the match is weak. Clone size is shown for a subset of rows, as once, few, many or a class of expanded clone.

NA TRBJ2-3 TRBV14 TRBD1 CASSLRTGSTDTQYF TGTGCCAGCAGCTTACGGACAGGGAGCACAGATACGCAGTATTTT
NA TRBJ2-3 TRBV7-9 NA CASSLLSTDTQYF TGTGCCAGCAGCTTACTAAGCACAGATACGCAGTATTTT
NA TRBJ1-4 TRBV5-1 TRBD1 CASSLASGQGREKLFF TGCGCCAGCAGCTTGGCCTCGGGACAGGGACGCGAAAAACTGTTTTTT
once TRBJ2-5 TRBV7-6 NA CASSLGQLKTQYF TGTGCCAGCAGCTTAGGCCAGTTGAAGACCCAGTACTTC
NA TRBJ1-2 TRBV10-2 NA CASSEVADGYTF TGCGCCAGCAGTGAGGTAGCTGATGGCTACACCTTC
NA TRBJ2-5 TRBV19 NA CASSPRRGQETQYF TGTGCCAGTAGTCCCCGCAGGGGCCAAGAGACCCAGTACTTC
NA TRBJ2-3 TRBV2 NA CASSERRDRTDTQYF TGTGCCAGCAGTGAAAGGAGGGACCGCACAGATACGCAGTATTTT
NA TRBJ1-1 TRBV28 TRBD1 CASSLRTGAFPNTEAFF TGTGCCAGCAGTTTAAGGACAGGGGCATTCCCGAACACTGAAGCTTTCTTT
few TRBJ1-1 TRBV6-5 NA CASRAATEAFF TGTGCCAGCAGGGCGGCCACTGAAGCTTTCTTT
NA TRBJ2-7 TRBV25-1 TRBD1 CASDRGDYEQYF TGTGCCAGCGACAGGGGGGACTACGAGCAGTACTTC
NA TRBJ2-6 TRBV19 NA CASSRQVRSGANVLTF TGTGCCAGTAGTCGACAGGTTCGCTCTGGGGCCAACGTCCTGACTTTC
few TRBJ1-3 TRBV5-4 NA CASSLGQGISGNTIYF TGTGCCAGCAGCTTGGGTCAGGGGATCTCTGGAAACACCATATATTTT
NA TRBJ1-5 TRBV6-5 TRBD1 CASTKDRERGQPQHF TGTGCCAGCACCAAGGACAGGGAAAGGGGTCAGCCCCAGCATTTT
NA TRBJ2-1 TRBV10-3 TRBD2 CAISKNLAGVPDNEQFF TGTGCCATCAGTAAGAACCTAGCGGGGGTTCCCGATAATGAGCAGTTCTTC
NA TRBJ2-5 TRBV5-4 NA CASRTQGNQETQYF TGTGCCAGCAGGACCCAGGGTAATCAAGAGACCCAGTACTTC
few TRBJ2-7 TRBV10-3 NA CAISGGLLTTYEQYF TGTGCCATCAGTGGGGGACTGCTTACTACCTACGAGCAGTACTTC
NA TRBJ2-3 TRBV19 NA CASSIGGAGGTDTQYF TGTGCCAGTAGTATTGGCGGGGCAGGGGGAACAGATACGCAGTATTTT
NA TRBJ1-2 TRBV7-9 TRBD1 CASSRVEGTGTYGYTF TGTGCCAGCAGCCGAGTTGAAGGGACAGGGACCTATGGCTACACCTTC
NA TRBJ1-2 TRBV7-9 NA CASSLVGQPPGGYTF TGTGCCAGCAGCTTAGTTGGGCAACCCCCAGGCGGCTACACCTTC
NA TRBJ2-3 TRBV29-1 NA CSVPGTLAGTDTQYF TGCAGCGTCCCCGGGACACTCGCAGGGACAGATACGCAGTATTTT
NA TRBJ1-2 TRBV19 TRBD1 CASSITDRVYGYTF TGTGCCAGTAGTATCACCGACAGGGTGTATGGCTACACCTTC
once TRBJ1-4 TRBV7-2 TRBD1 CASSPDRGFEKLFF TGTGCCAGCAGCCCAGACAGGGGGTTTGAAAAACTGTTTTTT
NA TRBJ2-1 TRBV5-4 NA CASSLVRERDEQFF TGTGCCAGCAGCTTGGTGCGGGAAAGGGATGAGCAGTTCTTC
NA TRBJ1-5 TRBV6-5 NA CASNRDPSNQPQHF TGTGCCAGCAATCGGGATCCAAGCAATCAGCCCCAGCATTTT
NA TRBJ2-5 TRBV18 TRBD1 CASSPPQGVETQYF TGTGCCAGCTCACCACCACAGGGGGTAGAGACCCAGTACTTC